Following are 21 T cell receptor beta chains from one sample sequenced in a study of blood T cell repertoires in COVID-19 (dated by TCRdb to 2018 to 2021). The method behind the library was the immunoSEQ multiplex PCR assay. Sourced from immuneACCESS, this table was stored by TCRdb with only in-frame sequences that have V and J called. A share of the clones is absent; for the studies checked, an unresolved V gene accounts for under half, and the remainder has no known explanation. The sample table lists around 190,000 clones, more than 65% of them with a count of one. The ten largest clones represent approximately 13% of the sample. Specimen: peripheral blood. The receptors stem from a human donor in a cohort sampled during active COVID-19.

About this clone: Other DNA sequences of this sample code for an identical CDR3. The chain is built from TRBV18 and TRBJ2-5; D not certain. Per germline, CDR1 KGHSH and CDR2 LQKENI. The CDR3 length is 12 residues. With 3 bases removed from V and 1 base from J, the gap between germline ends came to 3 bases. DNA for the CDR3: TGTGCCAGCTCACCCAGCCAAGAGACCCAGTACTTC. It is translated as CASSPSQETQYF.

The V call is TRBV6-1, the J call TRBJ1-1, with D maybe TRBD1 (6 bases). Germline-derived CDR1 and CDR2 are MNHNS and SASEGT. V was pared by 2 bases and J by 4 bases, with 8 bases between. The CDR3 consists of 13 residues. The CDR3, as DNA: TGTGCCAGCAGTGAAAGCAGGGGCACTGAAGCTTTCTTT. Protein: CASSESRGTEAFF.

The CDR3 nucleotides read TGTGCCAGCAGCTTGGACAGGGGGGTGGATACGCAGTATTTT. Translated: CASSLDRGVDTQYF. The chain is built from TRBV11-2 and TRBJ2-3; TRBD1 agrees at 10 bases. This CDR3 contains 14 residues. Germline values: CDR1 SGHAT, CDR2 FQNNGV. After removal of 3 bases from V and 6 bases from J, the junction contained 3 bases not matched to a gene. Combining the CDR3 with reference TRBV11-2 and TRBJ2-3 gives the whole variable domain EAGVAQSPRYKIIEKRQSVAFWCNPISGHATLYWYQQILGQGPKLLIQFQNNGVVDDSQLPKDRFSAERLKGVDSTLKIQPAKLEDSAVYLCASSLDRGVDTQYFGPGTRLTVL.

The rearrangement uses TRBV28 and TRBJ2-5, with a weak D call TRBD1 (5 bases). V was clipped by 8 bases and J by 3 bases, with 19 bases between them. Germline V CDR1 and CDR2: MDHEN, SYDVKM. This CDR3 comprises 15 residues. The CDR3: CASGIPRQTKETQYF. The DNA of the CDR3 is TGTGCCAGCGGGATCCCCCGACAGACCAAAGAGACCCAGTACTTC.

The chain's CDR3 is CASSQLREIGNTIYF. CDR3 bases: TGTGCCAGCAGCCAATTAAGGGAGATCGGAAACACCATATATTTT. This rearrangement joins TRBV6-5 to TRBJ1-3; the D is unclear. The CDR3 consists of 15 residues. V was cut by 6 bases and J by 4 bases, with 16 bases left in between. Germline-derived CDR1 and CDR2 are MNHEY and SVGAGI.

The CDR3: CASSLTTGNQPQHF. CDR3 nucleotide sequence: TGTGCCAGCAGTTTAACGACAGGGAATCAGCCCCAGCATTTT. V usage is TRBV27 and J usage is TRBJ1-5, with TRBD1 matching over 7 bases. After removal of 2 bases from V and 4 bases from J, the junction contained 2 bases not matched to a gene. Per germline, CDR1 MNHEY and CDR2 SMNVEV (reference sequence). The CDR3 is 14 residues long.

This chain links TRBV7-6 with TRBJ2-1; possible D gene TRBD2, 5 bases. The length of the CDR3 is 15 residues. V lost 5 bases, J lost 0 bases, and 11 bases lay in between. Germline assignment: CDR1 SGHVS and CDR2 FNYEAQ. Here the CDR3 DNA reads TGTGCCAGCAGCGAGAGCGGTAGCTCCTACAATGAGCAGTTCTTC. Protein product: CASSESGSSYNEQFF.

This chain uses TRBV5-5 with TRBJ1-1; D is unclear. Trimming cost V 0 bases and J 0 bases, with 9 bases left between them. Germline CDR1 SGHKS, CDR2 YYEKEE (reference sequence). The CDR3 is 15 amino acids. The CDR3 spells CASSLEALMNTEAFF. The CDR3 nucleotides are TGTGCCAGCAGCTTGGAAGCACTCATGAACACTGAAGCTTTCTTT.

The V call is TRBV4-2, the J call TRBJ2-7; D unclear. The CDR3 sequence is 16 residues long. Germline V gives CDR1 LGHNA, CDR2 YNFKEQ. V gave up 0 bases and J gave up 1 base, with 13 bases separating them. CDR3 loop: CASSQDVAVSSYEQYF. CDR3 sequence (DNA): TGTGCCAGCAGCCAAGATGTGGCAGTTTCTTCCTACGAGCAGTACTTC.

CDR3: CASSRQGGEKLFF. The CDR3, as DNA: TGTGCCAGCTCGAGACAGGGTGGTGAAAAACTGTTTTTT. This chain uses TRBV12-3 or TRBV12-4 with TRBJ1-4, with TRBD1 identical over 7 bases. There are 13 residues in the CDR3. The junction had 7 bases not matched to a gene; V was cut back by 8 bases and J by 7 bases.

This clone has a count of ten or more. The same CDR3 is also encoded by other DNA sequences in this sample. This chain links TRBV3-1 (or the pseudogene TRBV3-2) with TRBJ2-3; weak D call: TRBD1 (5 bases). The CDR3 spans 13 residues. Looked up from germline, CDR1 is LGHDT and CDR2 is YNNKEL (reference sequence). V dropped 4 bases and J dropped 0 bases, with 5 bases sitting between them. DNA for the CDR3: TGTGCCAGCAGCCGACAGAGCACAGATACGCAGTATTTT. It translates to CASSRQSTDTQYF.

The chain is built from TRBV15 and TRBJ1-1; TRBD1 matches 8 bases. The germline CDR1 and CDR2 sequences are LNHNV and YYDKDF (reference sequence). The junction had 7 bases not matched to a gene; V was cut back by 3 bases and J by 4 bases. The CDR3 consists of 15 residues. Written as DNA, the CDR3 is TGTGCCACCAGCAGCAAGGACAGGGAGGGCACTGAAGCTTTCTTT. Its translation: CATSSKDREGTEAFF.

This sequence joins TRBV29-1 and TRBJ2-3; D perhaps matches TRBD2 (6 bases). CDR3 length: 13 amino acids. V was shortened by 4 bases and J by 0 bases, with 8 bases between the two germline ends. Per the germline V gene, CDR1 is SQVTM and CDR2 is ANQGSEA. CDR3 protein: CSVGGLSTDTQYF. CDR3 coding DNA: TGCAGCGTTGGGGGACTGAGCACAGATACGCAGTATTTT.

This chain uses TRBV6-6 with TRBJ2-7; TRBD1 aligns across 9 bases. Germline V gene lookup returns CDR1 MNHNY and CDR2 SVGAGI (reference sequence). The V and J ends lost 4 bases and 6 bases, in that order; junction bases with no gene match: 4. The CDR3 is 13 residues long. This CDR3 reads CASSWDRVGEQYF. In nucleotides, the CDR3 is TGTGCCAGCAGTTGGGACAGGGTCGGCGAGCAGTACTTC.

Here the CDR3 DNA reads TGTGCCAGCAGCCAAGGGACTAGCGGCACAGATACGCAGTATTTT. This sequence encodes CASSQGTSGTDTQYF. The chain carries TRBV9 and TRBJ2-3; 10 bases fit TRBD2. The CDR3 extends over 15 amino acids. Germline V gives CDR1 SGDLS, CDR2 YYNGEE. V was pared by 4 bases and J by 1 base, with 3 bases of the junction left unmatched. The full variable domain, with the rest looked up from reference TRBV9 and TRBJ2-3, is DSGVTQTPKHLITATGQRVTLRCSPRSGDLSVYWYQQSLDQGLQFLIQYYNGEERAKGNILERFSAQQFPDLHSELNLSSLELGDSALYFCASSQGTSGTDTQYFGPGTRLTVL.

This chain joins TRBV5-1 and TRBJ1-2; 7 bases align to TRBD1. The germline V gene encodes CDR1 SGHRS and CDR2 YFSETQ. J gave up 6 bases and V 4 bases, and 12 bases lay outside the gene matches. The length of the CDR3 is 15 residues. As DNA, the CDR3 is TGCGCCAGCAGCGCTCAGGGGGACAATGTCGATGGCTACACCTTC. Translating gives CASSAQGDNVDGYTF.

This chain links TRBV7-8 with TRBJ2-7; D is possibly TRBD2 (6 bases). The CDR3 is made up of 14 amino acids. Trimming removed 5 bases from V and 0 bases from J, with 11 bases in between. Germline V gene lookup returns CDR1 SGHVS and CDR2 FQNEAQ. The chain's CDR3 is CASSSPGSSYEQYF. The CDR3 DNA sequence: TGTGCCAGCAGCAGCCCCGGGAGCTCCTACGAGCAGTACTTC.

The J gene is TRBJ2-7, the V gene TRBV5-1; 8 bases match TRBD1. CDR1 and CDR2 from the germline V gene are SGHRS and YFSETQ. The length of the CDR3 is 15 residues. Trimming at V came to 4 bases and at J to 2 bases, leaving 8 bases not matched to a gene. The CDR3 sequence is CASSLAGGYTYEQYF. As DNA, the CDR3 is TGCGCCAGCAGCCTCGCAGGGGGCTACACCTACGAGCAGTACTTC.

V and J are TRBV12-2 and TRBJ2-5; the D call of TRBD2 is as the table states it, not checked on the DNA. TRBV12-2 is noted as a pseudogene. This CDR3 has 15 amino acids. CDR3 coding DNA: TGTGCAAGTCGCTCCGGGACTAGCGGACAAGAGACCCAGTACTTC. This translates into CASRSGTSGQETQYF.

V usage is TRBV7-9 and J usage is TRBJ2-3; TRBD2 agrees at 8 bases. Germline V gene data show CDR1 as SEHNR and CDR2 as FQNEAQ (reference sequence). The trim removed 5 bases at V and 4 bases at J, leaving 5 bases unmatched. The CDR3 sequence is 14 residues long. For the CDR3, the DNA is TGTGCCAGCAGCGGCGGGAGGTGGGCAGATACGCAGTATTTT. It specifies CASSGGRWADTQYF.

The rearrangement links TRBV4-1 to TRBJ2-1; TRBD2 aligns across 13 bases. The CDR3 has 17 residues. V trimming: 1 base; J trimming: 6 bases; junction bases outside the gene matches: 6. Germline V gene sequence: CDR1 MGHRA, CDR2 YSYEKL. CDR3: CASSQVPTSGRANEQFF. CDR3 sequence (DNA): TGCGCCAGCAGCCAAGTCCCCACTAGCGGGAGGGCCAATGAGCAGTTCTTC.